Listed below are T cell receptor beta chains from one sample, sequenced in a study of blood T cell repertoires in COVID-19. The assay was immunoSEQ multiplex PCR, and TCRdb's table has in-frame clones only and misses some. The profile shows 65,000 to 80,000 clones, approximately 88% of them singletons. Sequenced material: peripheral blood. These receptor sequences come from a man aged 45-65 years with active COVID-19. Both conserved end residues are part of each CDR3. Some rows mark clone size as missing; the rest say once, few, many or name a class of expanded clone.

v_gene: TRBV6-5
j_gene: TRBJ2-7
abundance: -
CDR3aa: CASGFPPYEQYF

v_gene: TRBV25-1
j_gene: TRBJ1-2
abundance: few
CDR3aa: CASSLRTGLGGYTF

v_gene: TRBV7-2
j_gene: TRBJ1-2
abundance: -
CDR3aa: CASSLVGQLAYGYTF

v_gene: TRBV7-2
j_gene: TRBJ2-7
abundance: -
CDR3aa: CASSSWSYEQYF

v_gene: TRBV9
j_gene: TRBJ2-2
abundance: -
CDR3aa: CASSVAVTGELFF

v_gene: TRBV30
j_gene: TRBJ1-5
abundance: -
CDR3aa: CAWSVGWGTGNQPQHF

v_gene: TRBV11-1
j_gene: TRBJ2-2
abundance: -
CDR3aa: CASSFRPGPLTGELFF

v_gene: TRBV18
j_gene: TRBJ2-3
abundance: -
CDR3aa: CASSLIAGGRSDTQYF

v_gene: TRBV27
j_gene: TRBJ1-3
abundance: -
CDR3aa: CASSFLPPQQGGNTIYF

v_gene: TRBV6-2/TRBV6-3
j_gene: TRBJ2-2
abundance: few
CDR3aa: CASSRKGGGSTGELFF

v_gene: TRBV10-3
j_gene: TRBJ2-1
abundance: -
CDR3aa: CAISFRGPGRASSYNEQFF

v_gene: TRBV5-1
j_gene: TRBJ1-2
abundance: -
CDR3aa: CASSLNRDYGYTF

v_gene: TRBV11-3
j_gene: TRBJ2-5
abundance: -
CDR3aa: CASSPTSGGSGTQYF

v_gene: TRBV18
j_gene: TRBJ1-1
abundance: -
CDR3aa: CASSPGQGWNTEAFF

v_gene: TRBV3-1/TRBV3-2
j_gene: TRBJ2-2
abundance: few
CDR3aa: CASSQGGRTGELFF

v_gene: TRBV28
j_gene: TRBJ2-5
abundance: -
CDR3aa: CASSLGTGEKTQYF

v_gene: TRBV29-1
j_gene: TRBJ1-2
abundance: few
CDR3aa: CSVGGTGSYNYGYTF

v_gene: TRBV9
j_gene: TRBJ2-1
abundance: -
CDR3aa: CASSVSPSGGAGSYNEQFF

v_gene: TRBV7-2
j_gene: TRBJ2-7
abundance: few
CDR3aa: CASSLVIGAEYF

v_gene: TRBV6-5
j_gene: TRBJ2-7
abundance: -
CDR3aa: CASNQAGGILYEQYF

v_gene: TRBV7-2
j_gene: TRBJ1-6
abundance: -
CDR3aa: CATSLDSRNSPLHF

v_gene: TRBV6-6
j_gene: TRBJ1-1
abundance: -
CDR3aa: CASSLGAMNTEAFF

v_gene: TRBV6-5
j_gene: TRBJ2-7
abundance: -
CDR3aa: CASRPGQGSSYEQYF

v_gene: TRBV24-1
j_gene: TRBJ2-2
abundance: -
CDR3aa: CATSGEGSTGELFF

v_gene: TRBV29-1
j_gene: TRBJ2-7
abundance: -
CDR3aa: CSVPGGSYEQYF

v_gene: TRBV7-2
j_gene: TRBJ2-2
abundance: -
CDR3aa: CASSPLIGGELFF

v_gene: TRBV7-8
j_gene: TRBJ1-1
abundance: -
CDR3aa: CASSALGAIRAEAFF

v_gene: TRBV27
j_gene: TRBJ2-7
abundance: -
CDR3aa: CASSFYYGTSSDEQYF

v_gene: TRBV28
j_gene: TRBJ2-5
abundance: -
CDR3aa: CASSLAGIETQYF

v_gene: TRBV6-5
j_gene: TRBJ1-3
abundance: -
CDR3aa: CASSNRASYGNTIYF

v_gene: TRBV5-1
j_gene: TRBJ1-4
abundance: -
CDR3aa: CASSSGQPSNEKLFF

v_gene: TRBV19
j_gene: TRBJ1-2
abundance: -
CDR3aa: CASSTGQAATGNYGYTF

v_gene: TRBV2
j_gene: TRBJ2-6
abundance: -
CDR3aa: CASSDRSGANVLTF

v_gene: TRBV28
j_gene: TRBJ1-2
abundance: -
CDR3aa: CASSFTGTESSYGYTF

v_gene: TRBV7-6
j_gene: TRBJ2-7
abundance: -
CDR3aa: CASSSGANRAVAGEQYF

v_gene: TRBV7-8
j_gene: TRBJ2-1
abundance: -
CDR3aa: CASSQTGGSYNEQFF

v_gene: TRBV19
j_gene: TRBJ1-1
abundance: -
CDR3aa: CASSTLQGIEAFF

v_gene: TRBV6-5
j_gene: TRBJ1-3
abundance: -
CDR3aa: CASRNPGQGNTIYF

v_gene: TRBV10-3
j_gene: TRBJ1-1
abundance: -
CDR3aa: CAISERDTRAEAFF

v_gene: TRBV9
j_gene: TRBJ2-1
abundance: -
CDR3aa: CASSPRGVGPGFF

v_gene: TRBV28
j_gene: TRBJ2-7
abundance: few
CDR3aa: CASSRPTGPGEQYF